A single T cell receptor (beta chain) is shown here with its context. Its antigen is still unknown. Each CDR3 protein gets one entry after TCRdb re-called the 5' RACE reads with MiXCR. The sample contains a few hundred thousand distinct CDR3 sequences, 20% to 25% of which appear only once. The sample belongs to a study of T-cell memory formation after mild COVID-19. In the study overall: The two donors had largely donor-specific TCR clusters.

Study-wide findings and caveats: Some SARS-CoV-2-responding clones were already detected in memory before infection. Among clones contracting day 15 to 85, CD4/CD8 was balanced, whereas later expanders leaned CD4+.

Sequenced material: PBMCs or a T cell subset sorted from them (not recorded which). This TCR was recovered from an adult woman who had mild COVID-19 (a few samples of this study predate the infection). Cell type and time point are not known.

This CDR3 reads CATSRVRSGINQQYF. For the CDR3, the DNA is TGTGCCACCAGCAGAGTGAGGAGCGGGATAAACCAGCAGTACTTC. The chain is built from TRBV15 and TRBJ2-7; 7 positions agree with TRBD2. CDR3 length: 15 amino acids. Germline lookup yields CDR1 LNHNV and CDR2 YYDKDF (reference sequence). With 1 base clipped from V and 8 bases from J, the junction kept 11 bases outside the gene matches.